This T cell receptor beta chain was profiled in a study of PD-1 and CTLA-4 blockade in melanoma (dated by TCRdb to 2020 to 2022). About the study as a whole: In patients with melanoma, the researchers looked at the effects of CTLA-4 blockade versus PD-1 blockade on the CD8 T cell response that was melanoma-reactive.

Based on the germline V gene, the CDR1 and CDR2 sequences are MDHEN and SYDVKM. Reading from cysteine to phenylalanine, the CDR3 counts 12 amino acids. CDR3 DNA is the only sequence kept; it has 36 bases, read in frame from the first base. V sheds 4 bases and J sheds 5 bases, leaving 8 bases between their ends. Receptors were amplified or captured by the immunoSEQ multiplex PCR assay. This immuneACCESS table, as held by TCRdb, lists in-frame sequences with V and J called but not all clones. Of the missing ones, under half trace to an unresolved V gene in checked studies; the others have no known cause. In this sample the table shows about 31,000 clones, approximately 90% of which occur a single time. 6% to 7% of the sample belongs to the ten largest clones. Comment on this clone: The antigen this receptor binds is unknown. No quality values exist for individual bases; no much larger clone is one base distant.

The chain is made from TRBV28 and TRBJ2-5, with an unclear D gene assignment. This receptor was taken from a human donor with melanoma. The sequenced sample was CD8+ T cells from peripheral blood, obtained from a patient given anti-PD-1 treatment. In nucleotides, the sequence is TGTGCCAGCAGTTACCTGACGGAGACCCAGTACTTC. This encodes CASSYLTETQYF.